This T cell receptor beta chain originates from a study of T cells in Graves' hyperthyroidism and ophthalmopathy. Study in general: Once the initial diagnosis was made, peripheral blood was obtained before any treatment. Overall study results and limits: Ophthalmopathy, which appeared later, was predicted by the model a median 6.5 months before onset. Clonotypes that were expanded in thyroid above 0.001 mostly appeared in blood too.

This CDR3 is 13 amino acids long. CDR1 DFQATT and CDR2 SNEGSKA come from the germline V gene (reference sequence). The V and J ends lost 5 bases and 6 bases, in that order; junction bases with no gene match: 5. RNA transcripts were the template for amplifying TCR beta CDR3 regions. HTBI primers were the set used in a first-round RT-PCR of the TCR CDR3. A single record per CDR3 protein comes from TCRdb applying MiXCR to the multiplex PCR reads. This table holds 300,000 to 400,000 distinct CDR3 sequences, approximately 13% found once. The table lists this clonotype with many counts. Its antigen is not known. Around 9.9 ml of fresh peripheral blood supplied the PBMCs.

Sequencing input: blood. The clonotype comes from a woman in her thirties with Graves' hyperthyroidism. V and J are TRBV20-1 and TRBJ2-2, with 8 positions matching TRBD1. This CDR3 is CSARTGKAGELFF. The CDR3 DNA reads TGCAGTGCTCGGACAGGGAAGGCCGGGGAGCTGTTTTTT.